A single sample gave rise to the 16 T cell receptor beta chains below, sequenced in a study of beta chain features in type 1 diabetes. The study reverse transcribed the entire isolated RNA, so it sequenced expressed TCRB transcripts. Libraries were prepared by immunoSEQ multiplex PCR; TCRdb keeps only in-frame clonotypes and omits some of them. The table has 200,000 to 250,000 clones, roughly 14% seen once; the top ten hold approximately 0.024%. Specimen: naive CD4+ T cells from blood. The receptor source for this set is a woman in her 40s in good health.

The V call is TRBV19, the J call TRBJ1-2, with D possibly matching TRBD1 (5 bases). Germline V CDR1 and CDR2: LNHDA, SQIVND (reference sequence). The CDR3 spans 15 residues. Trimming shortened V by 3 bases and J by 5 bases, and 16 bases separated the two germline ends. This CDR3 is CASSIRGQNPYGYTF. The CDR3 DNA reads TGTGCCAGTAGTATCCGTGGACAAAATCCATATGGCTACACCTTC.

This clone occurred a few times. The chain is built from TRBV11-2 and TRBJ2-1; D may be TRBD2 (7 bases). Trimming stripped 7 bases from V and 6 bases from J, with 10 bases between. The V gene's germline CDR1 is SGHAT and CDR2 FQNNGV. This CDR3 region has 12 residues. As DNA, the CDR3 is TGTGCCAGCACTGGGGGGGCCAATGAGCAGTTCTTC. Residues: CASTGGANEQFF.

This clone was counted a few times. The V and J genes are TRBV4-3 and TRBJ2-5; TRBD1 matches 9 bases. This CDR3 is 15 amino acids long. Germline V gene data show CDR1 as LGHNA and CDR2 as YSLEER. V was clipped by 3 bases and J by 7 bases; unmatched bases: 9. The CDR3 sequence is CASSQSGQGRGTQYF. The CDR3 DNA is TGCGCCAGCAGCCAGTCCGGACAGGGGCGAGGGACCCAGTACTTC.

This chain links TRBV5-1 with TRBJ1-2; no clear D. The ends were cut back, 1 base at V and 6 bases at J, with 13 bases in the middle. Germline CDR1 and CDR2: SGHRS and YFSETQ. The CDR3 sequence is 14 residues long. CDR3 in amino acids: CASSLLGEGDGYTF. Written as DNA, the CDR3 is TGCGCCAGCAGCTTGCTGGGCGAGGGTGATGGCTACACCTTC.

This clone has a handful of counts. The CDR3 nucleotides read TGTGCCAGCTCTCGGTCAGATACGCAGTATTTT. This encodes CASSRSDTQYF. The V call is TRBV6-6, the J call TRBJ2-3; D gene ambiguous. The V end lost 8 bases, the J end lost 4 bases, and 7 bases lay between the germline ends. CDR3 length: 11 amino acids. Germline V lookup: CDR1 MNHNY, CDR2 SVGAGI (reference sequence).

The table lists this clone with a few counts. The chain has TRBV11-2 and TRBJ2-1; 7 nucleotides agree with TRBD1. The V and J ends lost 7 bases and 5 bases, in that order; junction bases with no gene match: 8. CDR1 and CDR2 from the germline V gene are SGHAT and FQNNGV. The CDR3 is 14 residues long. This CDR3 reads CASKLQGTDNEQFF. The CDR3 nucleotides read TGTGCCAGCAAACTACAGGGGACGGACAATGAGCAGTTCTTC. The full variable domain, its missing parts supplied by reference TRBV11-2 and TRBJ2-1, is EAGVAQSPRYKIIEKRQSVAFWCNPISGHATLYWYQQILGQGPKLLIQFQNNGVVDDSQLPKDRFSAERLKGVDSTLKIQPAKLEDSAVYLCASKLQGTDNEQFFGPGTRLTVL.

This clone has just a few counts. J is TRBJ1-2 and V is TRBV5-4, with 7 positions matching TRBD1. Germline V lookup: CDR1 SGHNT, CDR2 YYREEE (reference sequence). The trim removed 5 bases at V and 6 bases at J, leaving 7 bases unmatched. The CDR3 runs to 13 residues. CDR3 region: CASRSDRVHGYTF. CDR3 DNA: TGTGCCAGCAGATCAGACAGGGTGCATGGCTACACCTTC.

The chain uses TRBV6-6 and TRBJ1-4; 8 bases fit TRBD1. Per germline, CDR1 MNHNY and CDR2 SVGAGI (reference sequence). J was trimmed by 8 bases and V by 6 bases; bases with no gene match: 5. The CDR3 extends over 13 amino acids. The CDR3 DNA sequence: TGTGCCAGCAGCCGGGGGACAGGAGAAAAACTGTTTTTT. It is translated as CASSRGTGEKLFF.

The sample holds many counts of this clone. V gene TRBV4-3 combines with J gene TRBJ1-1; D ambiguous. Germline CDR1 and CDR2: LGHNA and YSLEER. This CDR3 has 14 amino acids. Trimming shortened V by 1 base and J by 0 bases, and 6 bases separated the two germline ends. The CDR3 is CASSQGRMNTEAFF. CDR3 in DNA: TGCGCCAGCAGCCAAGGGCGGATGAACACTGAAGCTTTCTTT.

The chain links TRBV4-1 to TRBJ1-2, with D perhaps TRBD1 (5 bases). V lost 2 bases and J 8 bases, leaving 15 bases between the germline ends. The CDR3 runs 14 residues. Germline CDR1 reads MGHRA; CDR2 reads YSYEKL. Written as DNA, the CDR3 is TGCGCCAGCAGCCAATGGGTTGACAGAGGCGGCTACACCTTC. The encoded protein is CASSQWVDRGGYTF.

The rearrangement links TRBV5-1 to TRBJ2-3; 10 bases are shared with TRBD2. Looked up from germline, CDR1 is SGHRS and CDR2 is YFSETQ. J was trimmed by 3 bases and V by 1 base; bases with no gene match: 5. The CDR3 length is 16 residues. The CDR3 sequence: CASSLLERGGTDTQYF. CDR3 bases: TGCGCCAGCAGCTTGCTTGAGCGGGGGGGGACAGATACGCAGTATTTT.

This clone has only a few counts. The rearrangement uses TRBV19 and TRBJ2-2; D gene uncertain. The CDR3 runs to 15 residues. Trimming shortened V by 6 bases and J by 0 bases, and 11 bases separated the two germline ends. Per the germline V gene, CDR1 is LNHDA and CDR2 is SQIVND (reference sequence). CDR3 sequence reads: CASRTNYPNTGELFF. The CDR3 DNA sequence: TGTGCCAGTAGAACAAATTATCCGAACACCGGGGAGCTGTTTTTT.

The chain uses TRBV2 and TRBJ1-6, with 10 bases that match TRBD1. Trimming removed 3 bases from V and 9 bases from J; junction bases left unmatched: 5. The CDR3 covers 15 residues. Germline V lookup: CDR1 SNHLY, CDR2 FYNNEI. CDR3 nucleotide sequence: TGTGCCAGCAGTGAGGGCCGGACAGGGGGTTCACCCCTCCACTTT. Its protein product is CASSEGRTGGSPLHF.

This clone came up a few times. CDR3 amino acids: CASSEEFYEQYF. In nucleotides, the CDR3 is TGTGCCAGCAGTGAAGAGTTCTACGAGCAGTACTTC. This sequence joins TRBV25-1 and TRBJ2-7; no definite D call. V dropped 2 bases and J dropped 3 bases, with 5 bases sitting between them. The CDR3 is made up of 12 amino acids. Germline CDR1 MGHDK, CDR2 SYGVNS.

The table lists this clone with a few counts. The rearrangement uses TRBV4-2 and TRBJ2-7; tentative D call: TRBD2 (6 bases). The V gene's germline CDR1 is LGHNA and CDR2 YNFKEQ. The CDR3 spans 14 residues. With 1 base removed from V and 4 bases from J, the gap between germline ends came to 11 bases. This CDR3 reads CASSQGVGTYEQYF. The CDR3 nucleotides read TGTGCCAGCAGCCAAGGGGTTGGGACTTACGAGCAGTACTTC.

This chain joins TRBV7-6 and TRBJ2-7; 8 bases fit TRBD1. V was clipped by 4 bases and J by 2 bases; unmatched bases: 13. The CDR3 totals 17 residues. The germline gives CDR1 SGHVS, CDR2 FNYEAQ. CDR3 residues: CASSSASSGTGTYEQYF. Here the CDR3 DNA reads TGTGCCAGCAGCTCAGCGAGCTCCGGGACAGGAACCTACGAGCAGTACTTC. The full variable domain, completed using reference TRBV7-6 and TRBJ2-7, is GAGVSQSPRYKVTKRGQDVALRCDPISGHVSLYWYRQALGQGPEFLTYFNYEAQQDKSGLPNDRFSAERPEGSISTLTIQRTEQRDSAMYRCASSSASSGTGTYEQYFGPGTRLTVT.